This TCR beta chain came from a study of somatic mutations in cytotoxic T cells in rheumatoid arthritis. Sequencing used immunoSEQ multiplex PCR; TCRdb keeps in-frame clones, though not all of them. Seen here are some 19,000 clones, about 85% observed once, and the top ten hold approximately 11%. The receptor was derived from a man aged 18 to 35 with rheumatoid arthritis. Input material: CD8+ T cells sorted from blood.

CDR3 protein: CASSTGQLNTEAFF. The CDR3 nucleotides are TGTGCCAGTAGCACAGGACAGTTGAACACTGAAGCTTTCTTT. The gene calls are TRBV19 and TRBJ1-1, with a weak D call TRBD1 (6 bases). V lost 6 bases and J 0 bases, leaving 11 bases between the germline ends. CDR1 is LNHDA and CDR2 is SQIVND in the germline V gene (reference sequence). The CDR3 has 14 residues.